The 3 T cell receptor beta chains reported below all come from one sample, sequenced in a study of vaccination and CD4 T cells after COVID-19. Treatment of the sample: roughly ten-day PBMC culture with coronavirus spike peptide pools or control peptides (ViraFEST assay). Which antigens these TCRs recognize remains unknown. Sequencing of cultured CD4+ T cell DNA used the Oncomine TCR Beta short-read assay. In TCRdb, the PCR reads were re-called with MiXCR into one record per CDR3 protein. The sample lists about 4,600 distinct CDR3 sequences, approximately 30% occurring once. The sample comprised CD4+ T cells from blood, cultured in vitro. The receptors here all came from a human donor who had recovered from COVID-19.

CDR3 nucleotide sequence: TGTGCCCTTATGAAGGGACAGCCTAATTCACCCCTCCACTTT. It is translated as CALMKGQPNSPLHF. This chain links TRBV2 with TRBJ1-6; 7 nucleotides agree with TRBD1. The germline CDR1 and CDR2 sequences are SNHLY and FYNNEI. Trimming removed 11 bases from V and 6 bases from J; junction bases left unmatched: 10. The CDR3 runs 14 residues. The full variable domain, rest sourced from reference TRBV2 and TRBJ1-6, is EPEVTQTPSHQVTQMGQEVILRCVPISNHLYFYWYRQILGQKVEFLVSFYNNEISEKSEIFDDQFSVERPDGSNFTLKIRSTKLEDSAMYFCALMKGQPNSPLHFGNGTRLTVT.

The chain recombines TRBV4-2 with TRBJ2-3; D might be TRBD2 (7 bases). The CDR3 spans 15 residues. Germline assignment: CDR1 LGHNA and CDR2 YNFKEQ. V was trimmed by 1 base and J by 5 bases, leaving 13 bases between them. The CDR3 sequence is CASSQVGAGVDTQYF. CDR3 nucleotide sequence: TGTGCCAGCAGCCAAGTGGGGGCGGGAGTAGATACGCAGTATTTT.

The CDR3: CASSQAGLVLSGNTIYF. The CDR3 DNA follows: TGCGCCAGCAGCCAAGCAGGACTAGTCCTCTCTGGAAACACCATATATTTT. V and J are TRBV4-1 and TRBJ1-3; D ambiguous. V lost 1 base to trimming and J lost 0 bases, with 13 bases between them. Germline V lookup: CDR1 MGHRA, CDR2 YSYEKL. This CDR3 contains 17 residues.